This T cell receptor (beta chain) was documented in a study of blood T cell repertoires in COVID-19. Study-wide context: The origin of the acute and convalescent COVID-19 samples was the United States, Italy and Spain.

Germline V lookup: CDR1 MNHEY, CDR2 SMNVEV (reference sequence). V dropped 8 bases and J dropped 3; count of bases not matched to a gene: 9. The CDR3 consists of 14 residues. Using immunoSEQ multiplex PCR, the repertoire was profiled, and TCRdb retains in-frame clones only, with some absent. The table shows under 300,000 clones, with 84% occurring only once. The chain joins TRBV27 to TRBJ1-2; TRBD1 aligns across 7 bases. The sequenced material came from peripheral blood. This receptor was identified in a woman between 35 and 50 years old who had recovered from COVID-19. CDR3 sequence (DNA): TGTGCCAGCGGGAACCTACAGGGGCACTATGGCTACACCTTC. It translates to CASGNLQGHYGYTF.